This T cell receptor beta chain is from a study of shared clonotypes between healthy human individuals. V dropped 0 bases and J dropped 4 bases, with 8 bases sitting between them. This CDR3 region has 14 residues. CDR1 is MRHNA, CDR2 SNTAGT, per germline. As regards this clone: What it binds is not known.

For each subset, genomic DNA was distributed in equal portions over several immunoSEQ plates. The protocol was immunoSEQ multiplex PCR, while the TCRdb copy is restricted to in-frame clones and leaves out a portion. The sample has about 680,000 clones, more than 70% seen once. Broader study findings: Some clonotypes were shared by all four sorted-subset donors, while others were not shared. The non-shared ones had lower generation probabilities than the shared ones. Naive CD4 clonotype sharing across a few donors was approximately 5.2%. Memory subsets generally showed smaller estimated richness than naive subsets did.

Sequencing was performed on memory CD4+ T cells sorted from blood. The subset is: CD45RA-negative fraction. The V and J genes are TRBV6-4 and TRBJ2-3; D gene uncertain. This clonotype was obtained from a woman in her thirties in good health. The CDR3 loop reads CASSDSGRADTQYF. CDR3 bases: TGTGCCAGCAGTGACTCCGGTAGAGCAGATACGCAGTATTTT.